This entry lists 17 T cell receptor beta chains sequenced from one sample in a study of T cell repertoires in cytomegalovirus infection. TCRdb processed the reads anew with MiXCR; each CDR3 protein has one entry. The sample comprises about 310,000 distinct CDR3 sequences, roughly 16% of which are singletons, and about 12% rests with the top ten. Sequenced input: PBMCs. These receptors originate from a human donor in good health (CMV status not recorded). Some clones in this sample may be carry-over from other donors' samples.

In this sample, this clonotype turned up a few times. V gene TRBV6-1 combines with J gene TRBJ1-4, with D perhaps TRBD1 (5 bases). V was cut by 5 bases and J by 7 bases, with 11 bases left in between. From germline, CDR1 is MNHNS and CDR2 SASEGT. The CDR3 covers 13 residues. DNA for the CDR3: TGTGCCAGCAGTCGGGACTGGAGTGAAAAACTGTTTTTT. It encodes CASSRDWSEKLFF.

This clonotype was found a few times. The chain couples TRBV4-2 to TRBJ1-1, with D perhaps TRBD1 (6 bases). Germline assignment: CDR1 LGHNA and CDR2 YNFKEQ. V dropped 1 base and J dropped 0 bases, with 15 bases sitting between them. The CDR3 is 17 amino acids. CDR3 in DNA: TGTGCCAGCAGCCAAGTTGGAAGTTACAGGGTGAACACTGAAGCTTTCTTT. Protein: CASSQVGSYRVNTEAFF.

The CDR3: CASSQAGTLITPGGTQYF. CDR3 sequence (DNA): TGTGCCAGCAGCCAAGCCGGGACGCTGATTACTCCTGGGGGTACGCAGTATTTT. The J gene is TRBJ2-3, the V gene TRBV3-1, with D perhaps assigned TRBD1 or TRBD2 (5 bases each). V lost 1 base to trimming and J lost 8 bases, with 25 bases between them. The CDR3 runs 18 residues. Looked up from germline, CDR1 is LGHDT and CDR2 is YNNKEL (reference sequence).

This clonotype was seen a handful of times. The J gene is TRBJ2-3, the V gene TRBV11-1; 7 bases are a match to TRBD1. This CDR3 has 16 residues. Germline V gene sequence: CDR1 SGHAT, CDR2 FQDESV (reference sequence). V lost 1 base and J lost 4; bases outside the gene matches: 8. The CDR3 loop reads CASSLVDRRRADTQYF. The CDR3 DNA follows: TGTGCCAGCAGCTTAGTGGACAGGCGCCGGGCAGATACGCAGTATTTT.

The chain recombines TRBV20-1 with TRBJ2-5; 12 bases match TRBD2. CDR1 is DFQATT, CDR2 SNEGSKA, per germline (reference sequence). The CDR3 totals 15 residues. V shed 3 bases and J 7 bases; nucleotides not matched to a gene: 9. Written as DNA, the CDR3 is TGCAGTGCTAGTAAGACTAGCGGGGGTTCAGGGACCCAGTACTTC. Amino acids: CSASKTSGGSGTQYF.

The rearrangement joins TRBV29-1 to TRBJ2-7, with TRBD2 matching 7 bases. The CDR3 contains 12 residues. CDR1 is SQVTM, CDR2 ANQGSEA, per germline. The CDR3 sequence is CRLKRGYYEQYF. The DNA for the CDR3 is TGCAGACTTAAGCGGGGTTATTACGAGCAGTACTTC.

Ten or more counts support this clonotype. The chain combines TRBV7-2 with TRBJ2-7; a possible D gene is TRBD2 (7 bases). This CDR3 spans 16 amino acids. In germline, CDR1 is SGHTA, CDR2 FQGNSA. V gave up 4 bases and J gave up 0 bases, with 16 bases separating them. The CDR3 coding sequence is TGTGCCAGCAGCTATAGGGGGGGTCAGAGCTCCTACGAGCAGTACTTC. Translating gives CASSYRGGQSSYEQYF.

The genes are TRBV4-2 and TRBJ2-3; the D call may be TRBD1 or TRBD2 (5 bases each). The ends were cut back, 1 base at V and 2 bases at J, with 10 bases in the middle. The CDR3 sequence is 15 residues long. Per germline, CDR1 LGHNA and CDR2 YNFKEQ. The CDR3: CASSQVGTLTDTQYF. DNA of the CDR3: TGTGCCAGCAGCCAAGTCGGGACCCTCACAGATACGCAGTATTTT.

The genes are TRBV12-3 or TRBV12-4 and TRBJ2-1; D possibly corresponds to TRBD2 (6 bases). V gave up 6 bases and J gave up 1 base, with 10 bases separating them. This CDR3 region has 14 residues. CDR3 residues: CASRTGESYNEQFF. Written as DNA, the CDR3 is TGTGCCAGCAGGACGGGGGAGTCCTACAATGAGCAGTTCTTC.

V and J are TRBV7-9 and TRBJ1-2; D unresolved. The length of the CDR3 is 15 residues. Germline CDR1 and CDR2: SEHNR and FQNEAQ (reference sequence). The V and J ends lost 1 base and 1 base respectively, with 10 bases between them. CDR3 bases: TGTGCCAGCAGCTTAGAATTGGTATTTAACTATGGCTACACCTTC. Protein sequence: CASSLELVFNYGYTF.

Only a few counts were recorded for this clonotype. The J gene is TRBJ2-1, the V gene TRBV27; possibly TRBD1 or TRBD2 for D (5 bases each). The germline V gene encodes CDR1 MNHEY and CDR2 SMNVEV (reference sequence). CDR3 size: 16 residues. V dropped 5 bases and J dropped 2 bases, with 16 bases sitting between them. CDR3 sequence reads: CASSLISGPTYNEQFF. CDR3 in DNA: TGTGCCAGCAGTCTGATTTCGGGGCCAACCTACAATGAGCAGTTCTTC.

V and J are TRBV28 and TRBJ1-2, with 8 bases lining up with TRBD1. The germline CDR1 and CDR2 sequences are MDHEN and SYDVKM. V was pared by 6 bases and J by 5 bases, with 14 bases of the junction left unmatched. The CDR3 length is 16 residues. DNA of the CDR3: TGTGCCAGCAGATCCACCGGACAGGGAAGAGGGTATGGCTACACCTTC. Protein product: CASRSTGQGRGYGYTF.

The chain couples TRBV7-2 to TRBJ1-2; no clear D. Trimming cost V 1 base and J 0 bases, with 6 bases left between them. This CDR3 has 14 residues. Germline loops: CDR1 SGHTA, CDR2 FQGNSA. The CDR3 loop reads CASSLGRPNYGYTF. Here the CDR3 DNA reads TGTGCCAGCAGCTTAGGCCGCCCTAACTATGGCTACACCTTC.

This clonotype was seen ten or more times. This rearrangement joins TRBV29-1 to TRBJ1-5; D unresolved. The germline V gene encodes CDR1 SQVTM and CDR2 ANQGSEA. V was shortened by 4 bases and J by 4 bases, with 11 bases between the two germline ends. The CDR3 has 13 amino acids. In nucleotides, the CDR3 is TGCAGCGTTGTCCCGGATGGGAATCAGCCCCAGCATTTT. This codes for CSVVPDGNQPQHF.

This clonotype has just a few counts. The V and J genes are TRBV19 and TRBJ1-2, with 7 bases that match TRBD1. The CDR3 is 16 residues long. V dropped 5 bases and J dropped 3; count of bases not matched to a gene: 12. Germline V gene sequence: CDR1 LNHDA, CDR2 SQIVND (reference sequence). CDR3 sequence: CASSANSGGSHYGYTF. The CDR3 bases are TGTGCCAGTAGTGCGAACTCAGGGGGAAGTCACTATGGCTACACCTTC.

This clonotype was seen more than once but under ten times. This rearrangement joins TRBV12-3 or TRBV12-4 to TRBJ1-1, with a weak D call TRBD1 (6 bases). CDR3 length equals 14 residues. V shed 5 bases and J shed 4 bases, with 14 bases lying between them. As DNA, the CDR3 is TGTGCCAGCAGTATGAGGGGAGGGGGCACTGAAGCTTTCTTT. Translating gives CASSMRGGGTEAFF.

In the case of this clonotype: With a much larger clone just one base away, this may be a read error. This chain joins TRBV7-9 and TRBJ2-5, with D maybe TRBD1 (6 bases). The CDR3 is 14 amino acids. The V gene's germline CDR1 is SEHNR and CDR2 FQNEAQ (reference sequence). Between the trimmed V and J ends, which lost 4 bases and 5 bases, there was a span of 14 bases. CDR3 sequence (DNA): TGTGCCAGCAGCTCCTGGGACACAGATGAGACCCAGTACTTC. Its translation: CASSSWDTDETQYF.